The present T cell receptor beta chain was sequenced within a study of T cell responses to AZD1222 COVID-19 vaccine. Only in-frame clones appear in the TCRdb table, and some are missing; sequencing was by immunoSEQ multiplex PCR. This table holds some 130,000 clones, about 94% found once. Concerning this clone: The antigen is not known.

This CDR3 has 13 residues. With 7 bases clipped from V and 2 bases from J, the junction kept 5 bases outside the gene matches. Per germline, CDR1 LNHDA and CDR2 SQIVND (reference sequence). Study-wide points: Spike-wide coverage was observed for vaccine-associated CD4 TCRs, with dominant responses at 160-218 and 743-854.

This material consisted of peripheral blood, taken on day 0 of AZD1222 vaccination. This chain connects TRBV19 to TRBJ2-7, with 7 positions matching TRBD1. The clonotype comes from an adult in good health. DNA of the CDR3: TGTGCCAGTAAACGAGGGGGCGCCTACGAGCAGTACTTC. It is translated as CASKRGGAYEQYF. Full variable domain (rest looked up from reference TRBV19 and TRBJ2-7): DGGITQSPKYLFRKEGQNVTLSCEQNLNHDAMYWYRQDPGQGLRLIYYSQIVNDFQKGDIAEGYSVSREKKESFPLTVTSAQKNPTAFYLCASKRGGAYEQYFGPGTRLTVT.